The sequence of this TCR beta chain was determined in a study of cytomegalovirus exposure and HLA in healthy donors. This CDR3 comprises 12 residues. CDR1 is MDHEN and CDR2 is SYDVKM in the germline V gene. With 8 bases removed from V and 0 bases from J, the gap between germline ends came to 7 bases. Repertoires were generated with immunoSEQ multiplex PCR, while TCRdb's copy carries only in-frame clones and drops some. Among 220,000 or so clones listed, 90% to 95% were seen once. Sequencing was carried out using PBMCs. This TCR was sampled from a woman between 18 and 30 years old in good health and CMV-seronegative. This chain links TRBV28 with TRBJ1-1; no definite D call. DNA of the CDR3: TGTGCCAGCTGGGCCTTGAACACTGAAGCTTTCTTT. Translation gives CASWALNTEAFF. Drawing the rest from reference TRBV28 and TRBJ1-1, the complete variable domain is DVKVTQSSRYLVKRTGEKVFLECVQDMDHENMFWYRQDPGLGLRLIYFSYDVKMKEKGDIPEGYSVSREKKERFSLILESASTNQTSMYLCASWALNTEAFFGQGTRLTVV.